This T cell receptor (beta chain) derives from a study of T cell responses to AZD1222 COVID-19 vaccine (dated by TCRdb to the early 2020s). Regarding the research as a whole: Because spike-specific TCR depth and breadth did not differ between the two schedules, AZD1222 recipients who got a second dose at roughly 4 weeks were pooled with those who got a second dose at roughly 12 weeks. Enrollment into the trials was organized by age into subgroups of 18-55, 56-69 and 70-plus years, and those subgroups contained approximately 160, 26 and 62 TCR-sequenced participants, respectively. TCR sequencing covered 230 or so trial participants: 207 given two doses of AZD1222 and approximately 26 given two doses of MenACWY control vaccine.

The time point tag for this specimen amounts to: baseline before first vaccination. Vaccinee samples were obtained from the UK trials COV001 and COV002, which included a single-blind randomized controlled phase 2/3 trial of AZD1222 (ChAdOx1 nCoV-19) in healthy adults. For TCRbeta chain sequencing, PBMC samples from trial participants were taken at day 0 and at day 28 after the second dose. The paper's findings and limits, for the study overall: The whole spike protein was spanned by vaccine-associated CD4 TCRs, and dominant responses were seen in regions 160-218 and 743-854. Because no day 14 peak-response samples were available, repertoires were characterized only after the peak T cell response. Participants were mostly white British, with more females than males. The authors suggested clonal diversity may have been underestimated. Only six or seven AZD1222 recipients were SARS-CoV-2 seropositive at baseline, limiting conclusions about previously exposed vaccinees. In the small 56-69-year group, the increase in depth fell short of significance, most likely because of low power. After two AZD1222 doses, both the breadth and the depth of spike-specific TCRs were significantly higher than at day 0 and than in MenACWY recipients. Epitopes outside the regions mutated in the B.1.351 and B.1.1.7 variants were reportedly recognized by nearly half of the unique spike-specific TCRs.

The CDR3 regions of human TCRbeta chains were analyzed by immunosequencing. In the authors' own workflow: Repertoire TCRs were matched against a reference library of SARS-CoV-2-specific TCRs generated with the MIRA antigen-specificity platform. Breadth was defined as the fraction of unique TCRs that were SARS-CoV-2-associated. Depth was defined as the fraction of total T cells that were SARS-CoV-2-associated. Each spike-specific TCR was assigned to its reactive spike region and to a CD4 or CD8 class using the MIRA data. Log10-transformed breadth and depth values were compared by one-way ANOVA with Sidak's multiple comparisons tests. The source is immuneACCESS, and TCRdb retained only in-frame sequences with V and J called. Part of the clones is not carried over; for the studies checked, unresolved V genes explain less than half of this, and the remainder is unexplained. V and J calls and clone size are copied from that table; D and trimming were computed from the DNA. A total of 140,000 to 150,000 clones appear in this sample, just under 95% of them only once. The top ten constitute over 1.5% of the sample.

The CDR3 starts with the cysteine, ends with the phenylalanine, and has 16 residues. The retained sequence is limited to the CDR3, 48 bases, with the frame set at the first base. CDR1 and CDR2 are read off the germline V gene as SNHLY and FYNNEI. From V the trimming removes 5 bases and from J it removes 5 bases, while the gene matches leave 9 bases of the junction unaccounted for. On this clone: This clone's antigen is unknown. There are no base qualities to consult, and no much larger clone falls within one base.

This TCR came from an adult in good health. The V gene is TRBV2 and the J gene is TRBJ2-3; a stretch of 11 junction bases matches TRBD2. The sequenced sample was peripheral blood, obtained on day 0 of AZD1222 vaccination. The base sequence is TGTGCCAGCAGTCCTCAACTAGCGGGAGTTGGAGATACGCAGTATTTT. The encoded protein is CASSPQLAGVGDTQYF.